A selection of T cell receptor beta chains follows, all from one sample in a study of blood T cell repertoires in COVID-19. The table came from immunoSEQ multiplex PCR; TCRdb's copy has only in-frame clones and leaves some out. The sample has under 150,000 clones, roughly 88% seen once; the top ten hold almost 8.5%. The source material was peripheral blood. The receptors derive from a woman in her 70s who had recovered from COVID-19. Each CDR3 is given with its conserved first and last residue. D genes are given only for firm matches. For some rows the clone size is stated as once, few or many, or as a class when expanded; others skip it.

abundance	d_gene	v_gene	j_gene	CDR3nt	CDR3aa
.	TRBD2	TRBV6-2/TRBV6-3	TRBJ2-2	TGTGCCAGCACCCCGGGACTAGCGGGAGCCGGGGAGCTGTTTTTT	CASTPGLAGAGELFF
.	.	TRBV6-6	TRBJ1-1	TGTGCCAGCAGTTTAGCGGGTCCATACACTGAAGCTTTCTTT	CASSLAGPYTEAFF
.	.	TRBV5-4	TRBJ2-3	TGTGCCAGCAGCCCAACCCTAGCTCGAGATACGCAGTATTTT	CASSPTLARDTQYF
.	.	TRBV11-1	TRBJ2-7	TGTGCCAGCAGACTGGGGGCGACCTACGAGCAGTACTTC	CASRLGATYEQYF
few	TRBD2	TRBV27	TRBJ2-7	TGTGCCAGCAGTCGGGAGGCGGGGTCCCCCCTACTATACGAGCAGTACTTC	CASSREAGSPLLYEQYF
.	TRBD1	TRBV5-5	TRBJ1-5	TGTGCCAGCAGTCCAGGGGGCCCCCCGCGTAATCAGCCCCAGCATTTT	CASSPGGPPRNQPQHF
.	.	TRBV5-8	TRBJ1-2	TGTGCCAGCAGGTTTGTAGCCGTCTATGGCTACACCTTC	CASRFVAVYGYTF
.	.	TRBV19	TRBJ1-2	TGTGCCAGTAGTATGGGCGGGGGATGGGACTATGGCTACACCTTC	CASSMGGGWDYGYTF
.	.	TRBV11-2	TRBJ1-1	TGTGCCAGCAGCTTAGGGTACAGAAACACTGAAGCTTTCTTT	CASSLGYRNTEAFF
.	.	TRBV5-5	TRBJ2-3	TGTGCCAGCAGCCCTGGACTCGCCGCTAGCACAGATACGCAGTATTTT	CASSPGLAASTDTQYF
.	.	TRBV7-9	TRBJ2-5	TGTGCCAGCAGCTTAGTCATGAGGGAGACCCAGTACTTC	CASSLVMRETQYF
.	TRBD2	TRBV6-5	TRBJ2-1	TGTGCCAGCAGTTCTGCGAGACTAGCGGGAGGTGAGCAGTTCTTC	CASSSARLAGGEQFF
.	.	TRBV7-3	TRBJ2-1	TGTGCCAGCAGCTTAGCCAGGGTAAGGATCGATGAGCAGTTCTTC	CASSLARVRIDEQFF
.	.	TRBV21-1	TRBJ1-2	TGTGCCAGCAGTACCGACAGGGGTAGGTATGGCTACACCTTC	CASSTDRGRYGYTF
.	.	TRBV28	TRBJ2-1	TGTGCCAGCACCCCGGGTGGGTCCTCGTCCTACAATGAGCAGTTCTTC	CASTPGGSSSYNEQFF
.	.	TRBV19	TRBJ1-1	TGTGCCAGCGCGGCGAACAGGGCGACGGACACTGAAGCTTTCTTT	CASAANRATDTEAFF
.	TRBD2	TRBV7-2	TRBJ2-1	TGTGCCAGCAGCTTAGTGTACGGGGGGGCTAGTGAGCAGTTCTTC	CASSLVYGGASEQFF
.	TRBD1	TRBV5-6	TRBJ1-1	TGTGCCAGCAGCTTGGCCCTAACAGGGGGCGCGGCTGAAGCTTTCTTT	CASSLALTGGAAEAFF
.	.	TRBV21-1	TRBJ2-5	TGTGCCAGCATCAAAAGGTCCTTAGGGGGCGAGACCCAGTACTTC	CASIKRSLGGETQYF
.	.	TRBV7-5	TRBJ2-7	TGTGCCAGAAGGAGTTCCCAGGGGGAATGGCCCTACGAGCAGTACTTC	CARRSSQGEWPYEQYF
.	TRBD2	TRBV11-2	TRBJ2-3	TGTGCCAGCGCCCAGACTAGCGGGGCAGATACGCAGTATTTT	CASAQTSGADTQYF
.	TRBD2	TRBV4-3	TRBJ2-1	TGCGCCAGCAGCCAAGATCCCACTAGCGGGGGCCATTACAATGAGCAGTTCTTC	CASSQDPTSGGHYNEQFF
.	.	TRBV19	TRBJ1-5	TGTGCCAGTACCCCCCGTGGAGTTTTTAGCAATCAGCCCCAGCATTTT	CASTPRGVFSNQPQHF
.	TRBD2	TRBV30	TRBJ2-3	TGTGCCTGGAGTGTACTAGCGGGAGGGGGTACGCAGTATTTT	CAWSVLAGGGTQYF
once	.	TRBV6-5	TRBJ2-2	TGTGCCAGCAGGGCGGCGGGGCAGGGCACCGGGGAGCTGTTTTTT	CASRAAGQGTGELFF
few	TRBD1	TRBV6-6	TRBJ2-1	TGTGCCAGCAGTGTAGGGACAGGGTCAAACAATGAGCAGTTCTTC	CASSVGTGSNNEQFF
once	TRBD2	TRBV15	TRBJ2-1	TGTGCCACCAGCAGGCCGGGACTAGCATACAATGAGCAGTTCTTC	CATSRPGLAYNEQFF
.	TRBD2	TRBV7-9	TRBJ2-7	TGTGCCAGCAGCCGCAGCGGGAGCTCCTACGAGCAGTACTTC	CASSRSGSSYEQYF